This T cell receptor beta chain is drawn from a study of cytomegalovirus exposure and HLA in healthy donors. This CDR3 has 13 amino acids. Between the trimmed V and J ends, which lost 0 bases and 4 bases, there was a span of 5 bases. Germline CDR1 is SGDLS and CDR2 is YYNGEE. Findings and limits, study-wide: Altogether, 150 or so TCR beta chains were recorded as cytomegalovirus-associated. Most TCR sequences proved rare, with some public TCRs found in many donors. One variant, a missense change in DCLRE1C, was linked in a later analysis to TCR beta V- and J-gene trimming.

In the PCR, 60 Vbeta and 13 Jbeta primers were used. Sequenced by immunoSEQ multiplex PCR; TCRdb stores in-frame clones only, minus some. The repertoire includes over 150,000 clones, 80% of them detected once, and more than 5.5% sits in the top ten. Note on this clone: As yet, its antigen is unknown.

The sequenced sample consisted of PBMCs. The TCR was taken from a man aged 25-40 years in good health and CMV-seropositive. The rearrangement joins TRBV9 to TRBJ1-5; D is unresolved. The CDR3 region has the DNA TGTGCCAGCAGCGTAGCGGGGAATCAGCCCCAGCATTTT. Translating it yields CASSVAGNQPQHF. Combining the CDR3 with reference TRBV9 and TRBJ1-5 gives the whole variable domain DSGVTQTPKHLITATGQRVTLRCSPRSGDLSVYWYQQSLDQGLQFLIQYYNGEERAKGNILERFSAQQFPDLHSELNLSSLELGDSALYFCASSVAGNQPQHFGDGTRLSIL.